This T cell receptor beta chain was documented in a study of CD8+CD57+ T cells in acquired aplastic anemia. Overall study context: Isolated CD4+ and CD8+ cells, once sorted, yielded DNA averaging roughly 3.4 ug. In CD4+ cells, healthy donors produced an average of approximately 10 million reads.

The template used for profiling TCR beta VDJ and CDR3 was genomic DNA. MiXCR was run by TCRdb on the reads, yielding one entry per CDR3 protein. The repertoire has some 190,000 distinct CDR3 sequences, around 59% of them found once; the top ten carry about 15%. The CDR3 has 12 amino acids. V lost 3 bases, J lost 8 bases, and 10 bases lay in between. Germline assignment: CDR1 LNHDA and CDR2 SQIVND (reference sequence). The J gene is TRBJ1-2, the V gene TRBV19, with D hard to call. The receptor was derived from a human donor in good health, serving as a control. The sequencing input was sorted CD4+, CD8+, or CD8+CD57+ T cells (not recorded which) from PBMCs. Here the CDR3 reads CASSMPSLGYTF. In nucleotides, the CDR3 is TGTGCCAGTAGTATGCCCTCGCTGGGCTACACCTTC.